This TCR beta chain appears in the sequencing data of a study of blood T cell repertoires in COVID-19. Assay used: immunoSEQ multiplex PCR; TCRdb lists only in-frame clones, some missing. This sample has a few hundred thousand clones; roughly nine tenths occur once, and the top ten carry 2.9%. In germline, CDR1 is LNHNV, CDR2 YYDKDF (reference sequence). The CDR3 sequence is 13 residues long. V lost 4 bases to trimming and J lost 4 bases, with 8 bases between them. Sequencing was carried out using PBMCs or T cells enriched from blood (not recorded which). The chain is built from TRBV15 and TRBJ1-5; possible D gene TRBD1, 5 bases. This TCR was recovered from a woman between 50 and 59 years old who had been exposed to COVID-19. The CDR3 loop reads CATSTRQNQPQHF. CDR3 bases: TGTGCCACCAGCACGAGACAGAATCAGCCCCAGCATTTT.